Below, one TCR beta chain is given with its context. Antigen: not known. It was with 60 Vbeta and 13 Jbeta primers that the PCR ran. The method was immunoSEQ multiplex PCR; TCRdb's version includes in-frame clones alone and lacks a portion of them. Of 310,000 or so clones listed, around nine tenths are singletons. The entry originates in a study of cytomegalovirus exposure and HLA in healthy donors. Study summary: HLA-typed donors contributed some 83 million unique TCRs, which were held in an early data release. Broader study findings: Reports indicate that TCR beta sequences accurately predicted the HLA-A and HLA-B alleles of most subjects. With high specificity and sensitivity, the classifier reportedly diagnosed cytomegalovirus status. Altogether, 150 to 200 TCR beta chains were recorded as cytomegalovirus-associated.

The TCR sequence derives from a woman younger than 30 in good health and CMV-seronegative. The sample taken for sequencing was PBMCs.

The CDR3: CASSTGLTVAGANEQFF. The DNA of the CDR3 is TGTGCCAGCAGTACCGGCCTTACGGTAGCGGGGGCTAATGAGCAGTTCTTC. The chain combines TRBV27 with TRBJ2-1; 9 bases are a match to TRBD2. Germline V CDR1 and CDR2: MNHEY, SMNVEV (reference sequence). This CDR3 is built from 17 residues. V lost 5 bases to trimming and J lost 7 bases; unmatched junction nucleotides: 15.